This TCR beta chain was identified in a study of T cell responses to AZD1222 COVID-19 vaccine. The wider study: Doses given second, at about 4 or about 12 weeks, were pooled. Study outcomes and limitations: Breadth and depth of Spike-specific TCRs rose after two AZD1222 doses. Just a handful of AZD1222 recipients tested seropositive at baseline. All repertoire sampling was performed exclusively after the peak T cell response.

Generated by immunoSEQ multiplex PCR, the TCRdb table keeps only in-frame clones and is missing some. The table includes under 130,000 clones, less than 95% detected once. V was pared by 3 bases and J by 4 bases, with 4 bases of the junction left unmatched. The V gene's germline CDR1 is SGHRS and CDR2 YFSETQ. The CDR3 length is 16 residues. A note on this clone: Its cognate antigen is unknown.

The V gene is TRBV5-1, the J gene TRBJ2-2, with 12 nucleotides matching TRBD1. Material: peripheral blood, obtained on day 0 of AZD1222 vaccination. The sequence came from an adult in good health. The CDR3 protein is CASSSGDRGRTGELFF. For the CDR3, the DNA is TGCGCCAGCAGCTCAGGGGACAGGGGGCGCACCGGGGAGCTGTTTTTT.